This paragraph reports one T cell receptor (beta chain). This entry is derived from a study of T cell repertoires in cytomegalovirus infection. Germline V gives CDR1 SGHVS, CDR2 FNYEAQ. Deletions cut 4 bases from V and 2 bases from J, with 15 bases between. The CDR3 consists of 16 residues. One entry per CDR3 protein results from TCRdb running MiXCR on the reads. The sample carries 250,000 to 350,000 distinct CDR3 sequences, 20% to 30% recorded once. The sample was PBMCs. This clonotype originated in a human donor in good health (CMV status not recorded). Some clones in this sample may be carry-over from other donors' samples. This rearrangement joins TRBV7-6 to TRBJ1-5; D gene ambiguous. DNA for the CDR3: TGTGCCAGCAGCTCCGAGGCAGGAATGGGCAATCAGCCCCAGCATTTT. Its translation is CASSSEAGMGNQPQHF.